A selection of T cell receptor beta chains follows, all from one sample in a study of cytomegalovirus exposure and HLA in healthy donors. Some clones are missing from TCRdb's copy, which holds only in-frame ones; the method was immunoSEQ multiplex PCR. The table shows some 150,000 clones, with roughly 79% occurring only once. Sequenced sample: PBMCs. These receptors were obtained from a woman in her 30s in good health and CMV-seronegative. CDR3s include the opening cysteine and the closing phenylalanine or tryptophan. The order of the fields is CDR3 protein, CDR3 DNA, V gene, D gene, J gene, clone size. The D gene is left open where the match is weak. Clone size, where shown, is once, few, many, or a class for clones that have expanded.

CDR3: CASSLLQGLNTEAFF
DNA: TGTGCCAGCAGCCTGTTACAGGGGCTGAACACTGAAGCTTTCTTT
V: TRBV4-2
D: TRBD1
J: TRBJ1-1
size: NA

CDR3: CASSYSYLRGGYAFF
DNA: TGTGCCAGCAGTTACTCCTACCTCCGGGGGGGATATGCTTTCTTT
V: TRBV6-5
D: NA
J: TRBJ1-1
size: few

CDR3: CASSLTQGNTIYF
DNA: TGTGCCAGCAGCTTAACACAGGGAAACACCATATATTTT
V: TRBV7-3
D: NA
J: TRBJ1-3
size: once

CDR3: CASSRAGGSGGELFF
DNA: TGTGCCAGCAGTAGGGCAGGGGGGTCCGGCGGGGAGCTGTTTTTT
V: TRBV2
D: NA
J: TRBJ2-2
size: NA

CDR3: CASSLSAGYGYTF
DNA: TGTGCCAGCAGTTTATCGGCAGGGTATGGCTACACCTTC
V: TRBV27
D: NA
J: TRBJ1-2
size: NA

CDR3: CASRWALGSYEQYF
DNA: TGTGCCAGCAGGTGGGCTTTGGGCTCCTACGAGCAGTACTTC
V: TRBV27
D: NA
J: TRBJ2-7
size: NA

CDR3: CASSSEGTGGRELFF
DNA: TGCGCCAGCAGCTCAGAGGGGACGGGGGGCCGGGAGCTGTTTTTT
V: TRBV5-1
D: NA
J: TRBJ2-2
size: few

CDR3: CASSPPGSNQPQHF
DNA: TGTGCCAGCAGCCCTCCGGGTAGCAATCAGCCCCAGCATTTT
V: TRBV9
D: NA
J: TRBJ1-5
size: NA

CDR3: CASSLIAGSNSPLHF
DNA: TGTGCCAGCAGCTTGATCGCAGGGTCCAATTCACCCCTCCACTTT
V: TRBV5-5
D: NA
J: TRBJ1-6
size: NA

CDR3: CASSQEYRENTEAFF
DNA: TGCGCCAGCAGCCAAGAATACAGAGAAAACACTGAAGCTTTCTTT
V: TRBV4-1
D: NA
J: TRBJ1-1
size: NA

CDR3: CASSWDRDYSNQPQHF
DNA: TGTGCCAGCAGTTGGGACAGGGACTATAGCAATCAGCCCCAGCATTTT
V: TRBV6-5
D: TRBD1
J: TRBJ1-5
size: once

CDR3: CASSLDGRGAKTGELFF
DNA: TGTGCCAGCAGCTTGGATGGGCGGGGGGCAAAAACCGGGGAGCTGTTTTTT
V: TRBV5-5
D: TRBD2
J: TRBJ2-2
size: few

CDR3: CASSLERGGSLEAFF
DNA: TGTGCCAGCAGTTTAGAGAGGGGAGGGTCCCTAGAAGCTTTCTTT
V: TRBV27
D: NA
J: TRBJ1-1
size: few

CDR3: CASSSGLAGGFQETQYF
DNA: TGTGCCAGCAGCTCGGGACTAGCGGGGGGCTTCCAAGAGACCCAGTACTTC
V: TRBV5-4
D: TRBD2
J: TRBJ2-5
size: NA

CDR3: CASRSQGAVNSPLHF
DNA: TGTGCCAGCCGGAGCCAGGGGGCGGTAAATTCACCCCTCCACTTT
V: TRBV7-9
D: TRBD1
J: TRBJ1-6
size: NA

CDR3: CASSLRRDSATGYTF
DNA: TGTGCCAGCAGCTTAAGAAGGGACAGTGCGACTGGCTACACCTTC
V: TRBV7-2
D: TRBD1
J: TRBJ1-2
size: once

CDR3: CSVGQGVTKNIQYF
DNA: TGCAGCGTTGGACAGGGGGTGACCAAAAACATTCAGTACTTC
V: TRBV29-1
D: TRBD1
J: TRBJ2-4
size: few

CDR3: CASSVQGNTEAFF
DNA: TGTGCCAGCAGTGTTCAGGGGAACACTGAAGCTTTCTTT
V: TRBV6-4
D: NA
J: TRBJ1-1
size: NA

CDR3: CASSYSGAGGNTIYF
DNA: TGTGCCAGCAGTTACTCAGGGGCAGGGGGAAACACCATATATTTT
V: TRBV6-5
D: NA
J: TRBJ1-3
size: NA

CDR3: CASSTIQGVGTDTQYF
DNA: TGTGCCAGCAGTACCATCCAGGGGGTTGGCACAGATACGCAGTATTTT
V: TRBV2
D: TRBD1
J: TRBJ2-3
size: NA

CDR3: CASSLEAGLRATQYF
DNA: TGTGCCAGCAGCTTGGAGGCGGGACTCCGAGCTACGCAGTATTTT
V: TRBV5-4
D: NA
J: TRBJ2-3
size: NA

CDR3: CASSELQGAEAFF
DNA: TGTGCCAGCAGTGAGTTACAGGGGGCTGAAGCTTTCTTT
V: TRBV6-1
D: TRBD1
J: TRBJ1-1
size: once